The rows below give T cell receptor beta chains drawn from one sample of a study of blood T cell repertoires in COVID-19. The assay was immunoSEQ multiplex PCR, and TCRdb's table has in-frame clones only and misses some. The top ten hold 9.5% to 13% of the sample, which has about 150,000 clones, about 80% seen once. The sequencing sample was made of peripheral blood. The receptors here all came from a woman in her sixties with COVID-19, enrolled during active disease. Both conserved end residues are part of each CDR3. A D gene is named only where the DNA matches it firmly. The size entry is marked missing in some rows and otherwise reads once, few, many or a size class.

D gene	J gene	clone size	V gene	CDR3 DNA	CDR3 protein
TRBD1	TRBJ1-2	.	TRBV6-5	TGTGCCAGCAGGCAGGGGGCGCGCCTCTATGGCTACACCTTC	CASRQGARLYGYTF
.	TRBJ2-7	.	TRBV5-8	TGTGCCAGCGCCTGGGTGGTGGGCGGGGAGGCTTCCGAGCAGTACTTC	CASAWVVGGEASEQYF
.	TRBJ1-2	.	TRBV5-1	TGCGCCAGCAGCTTGGTGTCAGGTCCCCACTATGGCTACACCTTC	CASSLVSGPHYGYTF
.	TRBJ2-7	.	TRBV14	TGTGCCAGCAGCCAACAGGCTTACGAGCAGTACTTC	CASSQQAYEQYF
.	TRBJ1-1	.	TRBV7-9	TGTGCCAGCAGCCGGGCAGGCGACAGCTTTGAAGCTTTCTTT	CASSRAGDSFEAFF
.	TRBJ1-3	few	TRBV19	TGTGCCAGTAGTAACAGGAATGGAAACACCATATATTTT	CASSNRNGNTIYF
.	TRBJ1-2	.	TRBV5-6	TGTGCCAGCAGCTTCGGCAGGGGCGGCTATGGCTACACCTTC	CASSFGRGGYGYTF
TRBD2	TRBJ2-2	.	TRBV7-9	TGTGCCAGCAGCCCACCGGGACTAGCTGCGAACACCGGGGAGCTGTTTTTT	CASSPPGLAANTGELFF
.	TRBJ1-5	few	TRBV6-5	TGTGCCAGCCGGATTGGGGGCCAGCCCCAGCATTTT	CASRIGGQPQHF
TRBD2	TRBJ2-1	.	TRBV19	TGTGCCAGTAGTCTGTCTAGCGGGAGTCGGAATGAGCAGTTCTTC	CASSLSSGSRNEQFF
.	TRBJ2-2	.	TRBV5-5	TGTGCCTCCAGGGTCCCCAGTAACACCGGGGAGCTGTTTTTT	CASRVPSNTGELFF